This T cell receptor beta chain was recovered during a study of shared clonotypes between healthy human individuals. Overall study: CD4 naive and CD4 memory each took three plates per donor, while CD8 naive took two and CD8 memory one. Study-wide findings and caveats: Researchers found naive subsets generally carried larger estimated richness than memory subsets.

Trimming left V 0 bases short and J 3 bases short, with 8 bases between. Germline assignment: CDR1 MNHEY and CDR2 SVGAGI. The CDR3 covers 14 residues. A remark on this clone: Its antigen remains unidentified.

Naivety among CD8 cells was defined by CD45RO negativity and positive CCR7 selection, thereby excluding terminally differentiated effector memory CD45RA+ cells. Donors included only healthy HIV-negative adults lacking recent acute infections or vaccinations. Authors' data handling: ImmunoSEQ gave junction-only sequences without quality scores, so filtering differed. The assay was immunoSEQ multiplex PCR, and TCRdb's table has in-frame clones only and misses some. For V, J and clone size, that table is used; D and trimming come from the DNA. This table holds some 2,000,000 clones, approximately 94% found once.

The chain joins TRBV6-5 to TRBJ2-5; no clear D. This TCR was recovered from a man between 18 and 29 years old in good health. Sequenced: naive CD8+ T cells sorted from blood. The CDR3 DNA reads TGTGCCAGCAGTTACTCGGCGGTAGAAGAGACCCAGTACTTC. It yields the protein CASSYSAVEETQYF.